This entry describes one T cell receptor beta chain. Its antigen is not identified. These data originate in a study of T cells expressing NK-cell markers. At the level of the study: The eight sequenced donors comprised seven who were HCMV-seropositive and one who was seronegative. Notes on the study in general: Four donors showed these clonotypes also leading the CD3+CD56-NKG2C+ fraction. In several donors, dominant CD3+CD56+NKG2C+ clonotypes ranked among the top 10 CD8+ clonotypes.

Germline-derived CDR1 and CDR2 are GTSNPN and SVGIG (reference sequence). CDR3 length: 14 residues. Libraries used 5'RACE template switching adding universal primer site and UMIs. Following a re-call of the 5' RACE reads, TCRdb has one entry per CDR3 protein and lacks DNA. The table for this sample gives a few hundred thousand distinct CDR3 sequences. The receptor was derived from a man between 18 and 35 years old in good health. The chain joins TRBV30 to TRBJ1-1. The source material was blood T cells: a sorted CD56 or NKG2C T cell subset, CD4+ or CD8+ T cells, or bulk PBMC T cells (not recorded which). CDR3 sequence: CAWSGGDKNTEAFF.